This T cell receptor (beta chain) comes out of a study of graft-versus-host responses after intestinal transplantation. Study-level findings and limits: Marrow from the recipient contained GvH clones, some of which had appeared first in ileum or blood. Association was observed between peak circulating GvH clone levels and early post-transplant HvG declines. Subjects displaying graft-donor T cell macrochimerism possessed elevated graft-versus-host to host-versus-graft clonal ratios inside allografts.

The data were produced by immunoSEQ multiplex PCR, yet TCRdb's version contains in-frame clones alone and is incomplete. This table holds over 70,000 clones, roughly 87% found once. This clone was counted once. The antigen is undetermined. Germline lookup yields CDR1 MNHEY and CDR2 SVGAGI. This CDR3 spans 13 amino acids. V dropped 5 bases and J dropped 0 bases, with 8 bases sitting between them. This TCR came from a human donor who received an intestinal transplant. The V gene is TRBV6-5, the J gene TRBJ2-7, with D tentatively TRBD1 or TRBD2 (5 bases each). Sequenced material: unstimulated CD8+ T cells sorted from spleen or lymph node cells, taken before intestinal transplant. In DNA form, the CDR3 reads TGTGCCAGCAGTAGAGGGGACTCCTACGAGCAGTACTTC. It translates to CASSRGDSYEQYF.